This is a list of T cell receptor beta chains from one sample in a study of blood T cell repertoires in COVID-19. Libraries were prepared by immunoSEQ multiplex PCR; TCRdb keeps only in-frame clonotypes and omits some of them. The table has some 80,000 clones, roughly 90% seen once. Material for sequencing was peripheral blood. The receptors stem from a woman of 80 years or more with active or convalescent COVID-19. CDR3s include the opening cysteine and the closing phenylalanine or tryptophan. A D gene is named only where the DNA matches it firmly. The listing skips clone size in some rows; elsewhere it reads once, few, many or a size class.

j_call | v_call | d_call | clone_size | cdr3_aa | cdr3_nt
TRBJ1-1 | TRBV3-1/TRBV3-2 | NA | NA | CASSHSQGIGHTEAFF | TGTGCCAGCAGCCATTCCCAGGGGATCGGGCACACTGAAGCTTTCTTT
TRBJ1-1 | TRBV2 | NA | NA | CASSPQGSWGTEAFF | TGTGCCAGCAGCCCCCAGGGGTCCTGGGGGACTGAAGCTTTCTTT
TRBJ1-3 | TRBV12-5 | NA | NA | CASGLGGSGNTIYF | TGTGCTAGTGGCCTCGGAGGCTCTGGAAACACCATATATTTT
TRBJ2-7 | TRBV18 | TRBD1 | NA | CASSHRDSSYEQYF | TGTGCCAGCTCACACCGGGACAGCTCCTACGAGCAGTACTTC
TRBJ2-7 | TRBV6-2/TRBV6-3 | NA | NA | CASSYGTGAYEQYF | TGTGCCAGCAGTTACGGGACTGGAGCCTACGAGCAGTACTTC
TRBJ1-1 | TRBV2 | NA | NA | CASSATGDDEAFF | TGTGCCAGCAGCGCGACAGGTGATGATGAAGCTTTCTTT
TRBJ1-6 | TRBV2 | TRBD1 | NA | CASRRTGVDSPLHF | TGTGCCAGCAGGAGGACAGGGGTGGATTCACCCCTCCACTTT
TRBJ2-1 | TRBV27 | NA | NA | CASSLTRYNEQFF | TGTGCCAGCAGTTTAACCAGGTACAATGAGCAGTTCTTC
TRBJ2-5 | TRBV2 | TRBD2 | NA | CASRGSGAMGETQYF | TGTGCCAGCAGGGGTAGCGGGGCAATGGGGGAGACCCAGTACTTC
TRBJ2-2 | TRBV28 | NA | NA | CASREEQANTGELFF | TGTGCCAGCAGGGAGGAGCAGGCGAACACCGGGGAGCTGTTTTTT
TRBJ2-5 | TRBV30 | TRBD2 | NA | CAWGLAVSGTQYF | TGTGCCTGGGGACTAGCGGTCTCGGGGACCCAGTACTTC
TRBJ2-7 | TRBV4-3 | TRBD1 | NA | CASSQGQGVGDEQYF | TGCGCCAGCAGCCAAGGACAGGGGGTGGGGGACGAGCAGTACTTC
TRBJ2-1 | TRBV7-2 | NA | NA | CASSLEAGARYNEQFF | TGTGCCAGCAGCCTAGAGGCAGGGGCCCGATACAATGAGCAGTTCTTC
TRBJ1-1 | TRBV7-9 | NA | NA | CASSLGTENTEAFF | TGTGCCAGCAGCTTAGGGACAGAGAACACTGAAGCTTTCTTT
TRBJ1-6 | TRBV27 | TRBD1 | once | CASSLSIRQGSSYNSPLHF | TGTGCCAGCAGTTTATCGATCCGACAGGGGAGCTCCTATAATTCACCCCTCCACTTT
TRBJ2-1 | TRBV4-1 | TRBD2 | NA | CASSQDAPTSGGYNEQFF | TGCGCCAGCAGCCAAGATGCCCCGACTAGCGGGGGGTACAATGAGCAGTTCTTC
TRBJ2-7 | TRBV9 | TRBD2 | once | CASSVSGGAAYEQYF | TGTGCCAGCAGCGTTAGCGGGGGGGCCGCCTACGAGCAGTACTTC
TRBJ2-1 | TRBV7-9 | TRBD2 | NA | CASSPQERGFDEQFF | TGTGCCAGCAGCCCCCAGGAGCGGGGGTTTGATGAGCAGTTCTTC